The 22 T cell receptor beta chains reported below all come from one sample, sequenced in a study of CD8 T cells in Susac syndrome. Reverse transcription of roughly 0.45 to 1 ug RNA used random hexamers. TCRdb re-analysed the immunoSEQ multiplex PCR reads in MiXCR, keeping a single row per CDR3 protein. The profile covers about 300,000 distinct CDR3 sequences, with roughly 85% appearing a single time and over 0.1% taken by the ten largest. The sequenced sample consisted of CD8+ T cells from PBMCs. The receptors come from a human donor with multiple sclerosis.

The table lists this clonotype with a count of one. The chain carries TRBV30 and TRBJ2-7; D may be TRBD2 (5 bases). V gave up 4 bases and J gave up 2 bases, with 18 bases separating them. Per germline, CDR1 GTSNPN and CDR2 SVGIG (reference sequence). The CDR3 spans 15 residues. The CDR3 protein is CAWNERGAPPYEQYF. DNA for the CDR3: TGTGCCTGGAACGAACGGGGTGCTCCCCCCTACGAGCAGTACTTC.

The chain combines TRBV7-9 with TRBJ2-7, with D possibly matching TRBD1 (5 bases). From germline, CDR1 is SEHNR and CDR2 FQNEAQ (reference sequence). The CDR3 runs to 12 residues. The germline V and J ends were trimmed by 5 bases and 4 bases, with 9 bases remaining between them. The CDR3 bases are TGTGCCAGCAGCGCACAGGTTTACGAGCAGTACTTC. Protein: CASSAQVYEQYF.

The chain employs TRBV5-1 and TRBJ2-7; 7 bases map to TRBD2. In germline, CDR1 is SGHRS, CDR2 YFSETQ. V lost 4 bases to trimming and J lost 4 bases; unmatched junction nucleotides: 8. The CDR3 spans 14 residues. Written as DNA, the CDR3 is TGCGCCAGCAGCCCGGACGGGAGGAATTACGAGCAGTACTTC. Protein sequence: CASSPDGRNYEQYF.

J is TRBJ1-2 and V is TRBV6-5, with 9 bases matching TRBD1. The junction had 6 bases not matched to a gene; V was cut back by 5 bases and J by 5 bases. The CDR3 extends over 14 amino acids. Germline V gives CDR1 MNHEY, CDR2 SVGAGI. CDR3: CASSPFGTGYGYTF. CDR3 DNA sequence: TGTGCCAGCAGTCCCTTCGGGACAGGGTATGGCTACACCTTC.

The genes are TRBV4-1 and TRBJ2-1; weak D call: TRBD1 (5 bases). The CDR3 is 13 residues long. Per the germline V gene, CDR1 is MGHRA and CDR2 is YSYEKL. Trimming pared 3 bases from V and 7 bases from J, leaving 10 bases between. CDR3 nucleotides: TGCGCCAGCAGCCACCCAGGGTCGAATGAGCAGTTCTTC. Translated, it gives CASSHPGSNEQFF.

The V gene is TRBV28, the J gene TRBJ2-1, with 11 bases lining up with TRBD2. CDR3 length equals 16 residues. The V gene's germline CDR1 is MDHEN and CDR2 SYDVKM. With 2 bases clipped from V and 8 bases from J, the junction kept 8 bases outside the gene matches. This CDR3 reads CASSLDYLAGGYEQFF. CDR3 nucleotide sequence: TGTGCCAGCAGTTTAGATTACCTAGCGGGAGGATATGAGCAGTTCTTC.

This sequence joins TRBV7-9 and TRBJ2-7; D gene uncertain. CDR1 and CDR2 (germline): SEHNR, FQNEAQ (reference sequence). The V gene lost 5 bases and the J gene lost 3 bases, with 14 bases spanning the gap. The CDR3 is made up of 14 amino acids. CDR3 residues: CASSLPRKGYEQYF. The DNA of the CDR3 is TGTGCCAGCAGCCTTCCCCGGAAAGGCTACGAGCAGTACTTC.

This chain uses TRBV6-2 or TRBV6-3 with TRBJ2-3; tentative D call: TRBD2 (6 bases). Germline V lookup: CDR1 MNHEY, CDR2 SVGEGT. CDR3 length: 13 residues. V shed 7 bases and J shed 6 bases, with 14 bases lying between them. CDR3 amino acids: CASTSGLPDTQYF. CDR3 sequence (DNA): TGTGCCAGCACCTCCGGACTACCTGATACGCAGTATTTT.

The CDR3 bases are TGCGCCAGCAGCTCCGACAGGGGGCGGAATGAGCAGTTCTTC. Its protein product is CASSSDRGRNEQFF. This sequence joins TRBV5-1 and TRBJ2-1; 10 bases agree with TRBD1. J was trimmed by 7 bases and V by 3 bases; bases with no gene match: 4. The CDR3 extends over 14 amino acids. The germline gives CDR1 SGHRS, CDR2 YFSETQ.

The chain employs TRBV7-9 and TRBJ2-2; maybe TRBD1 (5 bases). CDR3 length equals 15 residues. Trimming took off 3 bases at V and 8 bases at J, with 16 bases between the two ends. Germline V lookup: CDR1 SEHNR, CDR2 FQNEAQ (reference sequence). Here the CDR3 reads CASSFPRVHWGELFF. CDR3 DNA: TGTGCCAGCAGCTTCCCCAGGGTACATTGGGGGGAGCTGTTTTTT.

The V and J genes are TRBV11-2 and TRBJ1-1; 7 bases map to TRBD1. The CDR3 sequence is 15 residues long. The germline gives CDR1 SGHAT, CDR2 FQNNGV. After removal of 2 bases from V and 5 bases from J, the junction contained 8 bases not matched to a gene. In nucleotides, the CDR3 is TGTGCCAGCAGCTTAAAAGGGGGCGTAAGGACTGAAGCTTTCTTT. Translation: CASSLKGGVRTEAFF.

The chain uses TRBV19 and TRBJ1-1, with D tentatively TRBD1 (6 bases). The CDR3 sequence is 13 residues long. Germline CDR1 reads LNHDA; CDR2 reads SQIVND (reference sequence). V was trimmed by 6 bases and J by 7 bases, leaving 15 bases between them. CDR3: CASSPTGLGEAFF. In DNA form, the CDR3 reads TGTGCCAGTAGCCCCACAGGGCTGGGTGAAGCTTTCTTT.

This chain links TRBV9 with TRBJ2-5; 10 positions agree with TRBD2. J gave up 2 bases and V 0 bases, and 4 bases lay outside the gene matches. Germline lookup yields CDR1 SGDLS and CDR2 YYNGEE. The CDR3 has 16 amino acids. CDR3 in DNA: TGTGCCAGCAGCGTAGAGACTAGCGGGCTACAAGAGACCCAGTACTTC. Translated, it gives CASSVETSGLQETQYF.

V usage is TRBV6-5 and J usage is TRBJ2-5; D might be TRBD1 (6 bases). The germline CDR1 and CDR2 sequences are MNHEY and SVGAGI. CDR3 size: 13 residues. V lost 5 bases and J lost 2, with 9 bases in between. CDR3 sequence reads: CASSKGQQETQYF. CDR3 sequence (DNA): TGTGCCAGCAGTAAAGGACAGCAAGAGACCCAGTACTTC.

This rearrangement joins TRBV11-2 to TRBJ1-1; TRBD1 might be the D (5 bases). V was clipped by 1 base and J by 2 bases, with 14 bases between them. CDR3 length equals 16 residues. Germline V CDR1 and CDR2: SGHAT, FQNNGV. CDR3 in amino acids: CASSLGRGAANTEAFF. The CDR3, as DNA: TGTGCCAGCAGCTTAGGTAGAGGGGCGGCTAACACTGAAGCTTTCTTT.

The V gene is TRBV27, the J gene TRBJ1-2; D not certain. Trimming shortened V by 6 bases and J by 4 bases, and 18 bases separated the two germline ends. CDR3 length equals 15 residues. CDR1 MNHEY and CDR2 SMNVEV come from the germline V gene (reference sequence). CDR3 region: CASRDPSGPIYGYTF. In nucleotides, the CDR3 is TGTGCCAGCAGGGACCCCTCCGGACCGATCTATGGCTACACCTTC.

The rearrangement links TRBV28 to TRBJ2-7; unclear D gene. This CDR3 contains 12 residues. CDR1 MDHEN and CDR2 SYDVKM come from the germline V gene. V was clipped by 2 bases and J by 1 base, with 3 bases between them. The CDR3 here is CASSLQSYEQYF. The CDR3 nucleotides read TGTGCCAGCAGTTTACAATCCTACGAGCAGTACTTC.

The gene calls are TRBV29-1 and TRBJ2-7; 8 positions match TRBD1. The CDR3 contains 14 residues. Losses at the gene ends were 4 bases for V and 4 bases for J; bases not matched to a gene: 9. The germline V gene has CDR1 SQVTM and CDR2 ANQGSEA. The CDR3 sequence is CSVGRDRLPYEQYF. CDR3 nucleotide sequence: TGCAGCGTTGGCCGGGACAGGCTACCGTACGAGCAGTACTTC.

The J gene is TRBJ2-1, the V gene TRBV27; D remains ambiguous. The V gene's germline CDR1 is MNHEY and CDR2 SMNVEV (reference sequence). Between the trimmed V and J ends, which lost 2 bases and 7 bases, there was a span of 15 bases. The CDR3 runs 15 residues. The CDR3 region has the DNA TGTGCCAGCAGTTTAAGCCCCGGGCATGGGAATGAGCAGTTCTTC. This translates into CASSLSPGHGNEQFF.

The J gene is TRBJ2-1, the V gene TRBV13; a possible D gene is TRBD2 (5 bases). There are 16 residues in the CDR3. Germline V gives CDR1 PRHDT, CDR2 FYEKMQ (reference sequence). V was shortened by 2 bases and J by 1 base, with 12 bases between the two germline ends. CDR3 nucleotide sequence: TGTGCCAGCAGCTTAAGTAGCGTCCGGTCCTACAATGAGCAGTTCTTC. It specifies CASSLSSVRSYNEQFF.

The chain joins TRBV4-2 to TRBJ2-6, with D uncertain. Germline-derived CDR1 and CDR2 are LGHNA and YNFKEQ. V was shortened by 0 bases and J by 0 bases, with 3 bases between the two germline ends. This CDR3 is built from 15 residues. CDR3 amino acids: CASSQDRSGANVLTF. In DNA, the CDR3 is TGTGCCAGCAGCCAAGACCGCTCTGGGGCCAACGTCCTGACTTTC.

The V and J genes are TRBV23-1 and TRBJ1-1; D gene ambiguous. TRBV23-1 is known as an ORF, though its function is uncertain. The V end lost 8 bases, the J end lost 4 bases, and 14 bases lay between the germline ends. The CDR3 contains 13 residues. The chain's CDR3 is CASFLRASTEAFF. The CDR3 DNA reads TGCGCCAGCTTCTTACGGGCGTCCACTGAAGCTTTCTTT.